Presented here are 30 T cell receptor beta chains from one specimen sequenced in a study of sequential checkpoint blockade in melanoma. Treatment noted: randomized to nivolumab then ipilimumab (arm A) or the reverse (arm B). Sequenced by immunoSEQ multiplex PCR; TCRdb stores in-frame clones only, minus some. The data hold approximately 3,000 clones, with over 20% observed a single time. The sample consisted of tumor tissue (inferred from file names), taken from a patient given nivolumab and ipilimumab in sequence. The receptors were gathered from a human donor with melanoma.

In its sample, this clone is large. The J gene is TRBJ2-3, the V gene TRBV6-8; 7 nucleotides match TRBD1. Germline V gene data show CDR1 as MNHGY and CDR2 as SAAAGT. V shed 0 bases, J shed 3 bases, and the junction held 6 bases outside the gene matches. CDR3 length: 16 residues. The CDR3 is CASSYSIGQVTDTQYF. For the CDR3, the DNA is TGTGCCAGCAGTTACTCGATTGGACAGGTTACAGATACGCAGTATTTT.

V usage is TRBV25-1 and J usage is TRBJ1-2; 10 nucleotides align to TRBD1. The CDR3 loop spans 14 amino acids. J was trimmed by 4 bases and V by 7 bases; bases with no gene match: 6. CDR1 is MGHDK, CDR2 SYGVNS, per germline. The CDR3 DNA reads TGTGCCAGCAAGGGGGACAGGGGTTTCTATGGCTACACCTTC. This encodes CASKGDRGFYGYTF.

The chain combines TRBV6-8 with TRBJ2-3; tentatively, D is TRBD1 (6 bases). Germline V lookup: CDR1 MNHGY, CDR2 SAAAGT. The CDR3 has 13 residues. Trimming removed 5 bases at V and 6 bases at J, with 12 bases between. Here the CDR3 reads CASSGTRGDTQYF. In DNA, the CDR3 is TGTGCCAGCAGTGGTACTAGGGGGGATACGCAGTATTTT.

The gene calls are TRBV9 and TRBJ2-2; 8 nucleotides align to TRBD2. Germline V gene sequence: CDR1 SGDLS, CDR2 YYNGEE. This CDR3 spans 15 amino acids. V lost 0 bases, J lost 5 bases, and 3 bases stayed unmatched. The CDR3 bases are TGTGCCAGCAGCGTAGAAACGGGAGGGACCGGGGAGCTGTTTTTT. The encoded protein is CASSVETGGTGELFF.

This sequence joins TRBV18 and TRBJ2-5; TRBD1 matches 9 bases. The CDR3 sequence is 15 residues long. V lost 4 bases, J lost 4 bases, and 7 bases stayed unmatched. The germline gives CDR1 KGHSH, CDR2 LQKENI. The DNA of the CDR3 is TGTGCCAGCTCACGGACAGGGGCGGTAGGAGAGACCCAGTACTTC. Translated, it gives CASSRTGAVGETQYF. The entire variable domain, with the rest obtained from reference TRBV18 and TRBJ2-5, is as follows: NAGVMQNPRHLVRRRGQEARLRCSPMKGHSHVYWYRQLPEEGLKFMVYLQKENIIDESGMPKERFSAEFPKEGPSILRIQQVVRGDSAAYFCASSRTGAVGETQYFGPGTRLLVL.

Sample share makes this clone medium-sized. V and J are TRBV9 and TRBJ2-2; D remains ambiguous. From germline, CDR1 is SGDLS and CDR2 YYNGEE. The CDR3 is 17 residues long. Trimming took off 5 bases at V and 0 bases at J, with 17 bases between the two ends. The CDR3 spells CASSEALSAPNTGELFF. The CDR3 DNA sequence: TGTGCCAGCAGTGAAGCGCTGTCGGCTCCGAACACCGGGGAGCTGTTTTTT.

By sample fraction, this clone is medium-sized. Sequence at one end of the junction differs from germline and may be a read error. This chain links TRBV6-8 with TRBJ2-1; 7 nucleotides line up with TRBD2. Looked up from germline, CDR1 is MNHGY and CDR2 is SAAAGT. This CDR3 is 15 amino acids long. CDR3 region: CASSDSSGEGNEQFF. In nucleotides, the CDR3 is TGTGCCAGCAGTGACTCGAGCGGGGAAGGAAATGAGCAGTTCTTC.

The rearrangement links TRBV9 to TRBJ1-4, with 7 bases aligning to TRBD1. J gave up 8 bases and V 0 bases, and 10 bases lay outside the gene matches. Germline V gene lookup returns CDR1 SGDLS and CDR2 YYNGEE. The CDR3 sequence is 16 residues long. The CDR3 sequence: CASSVGVTGVEEKLFF. DNA for the CDR3: TGTGCCAGCAGCGTAGGGGTTACAGGGGTTGAAGAAAAACTGTTTTTT.

The chain employs TRBV6-8 and TRBJ1-3, with TRBD1 identical over 7 bases. This CDR3 is 13 amino acids long. Germline V CDR1 and CDR2: MNHGY, SAAAGT. Trimming at V came to 10 bases and at J to 2 bases, leaving 5 bases not matched to a gene. The CDR3 DNA sequence: TGTGCCATCAGACAGGGTGCTGGAAACACCATATATTTT. It translates to CAIRQGAGNTIYF.

This clone was counted a few times. V gene TRBV28 combines with J gene TRBJ1-5, with 8 nucleotides matching TRBD1. The V gene's germline CDR1 is MDHEN and CDR2 SYDVKM. V shed 6 bases and J 2 bases; nucleotides not matched to a gene: 6. CDR3 length: 15 amino acids. CDR3 region: CASRDRVGGNQPQHF. The CDR3 DNA reads TGTGCCAGCAGGGACAGGGTCGGTGGCAATCAGCCCCAGCATTTT.

Only a few counts were recorded for this clone. The chain uses TRBV4-1 and TRBJ1-6; 7 nucleotides agree with TRBD1. This CDR3 is built from 15 residues. CDR1 and CDR2 from the germline V gene are MGHRA and YSYEKL. J gave up 7 bases and V 1 base, and 4 bases lay outside the gene matches. The chain's CDR3 is CASSQVPGGNSPLHF. The DNA for the CDR3 is TGCGCCAGCAGCCAAGTCCCAGGGGGGAATTCACCCCTCCACTTT.

This clone was seen repeatedly, ten times or more. This rearrangement joins TRBV11-3 to TRBJ1-6; possible D gene TRBD1, 5 bases. V was clipped by 4 bases and J by 10 bases, with 20 bases between them. This CDR3 region has 16 residues. Looked up from germline, CDR1 is SGHNT and CDR2 is YENEEA. The CDR3 region is CASSSPGPATISPLHF. The CDR3 nucleotides read TGTGCCAGCAGCTCTCCGGGACCCGCCACGATCTCACCCCTCCACTTT.

As regards this clone: Sequence at one end of the junction differs from germline and may be a read error. CDR3 nucleotides: TGTGCCAGCTGTTTAGGACAGAACACTGAAGCTTTCTTT. Translation: CASCLGQNTEAFF. V usage is TRBV28 and J usage is TRBJ1-1, with TRBD1 as a possible D gene (5 bases). The CDR3 spans 13 residues. Germline CDR1 reads MDHEN; CDR2 reads SYDVKM.

V usage is TRBV29-1 and J usage is TRBJ1-2, with a possible D match to TRBD1 (6 bases). V was shortened by 4 bases and J by 3 bases, with 12 bases between the two germline ends. The CDR3 runs to 13 residues. Per germline, CDR1 SQVTM and CDR2 ANQGSEA. CDR3 loop: CSVGNRQDYGYTF. In DNA form, the CDR3 reads TGCAGCGTTGGGAATAGACAGGACTATGGCTACACCTTC. Looking up the rest from reference TRBV29-1 and TRBJ1-2 gives the full variable domain: SAVISQKPSRDICQRGTSLTIQCQVDSQVTMMFWYRQQPGQSLTLIATANQGSEATYESGFVIDKFPISRPNLTFSTLTVSNMSPEDSSIYLCSVGNRQDYGYTFGSGTRLTVV.

J is TRBJ2-2 and V is TRBV19; D is uncertain. V dropped 3 bases and J dropped 6 bases, with 5 bases sitting between them. The CDR3 runs 12 residues. The germline V gene has CDR1 LNHDA and CDR2 SQIVND (reference sequence). The CDR3 region is CASSMAAGELFF. CDR3 sequence (DNA): TGTGCCAGTAGTATGGCGGCCGGGGAGCTGTTTTTT.

A few counts support this clone. J is TRBJ2-7 and V is TRBV25-1; 10 bases map to TRBD2. Germline assignment: CDR1 MGHDK and CDR2 SYGVNS. Trimming at V came to 5 bases and at J to 4 bases, leaving 8 bases not matched to a gene. The CDR3 totals 15 residues. CDR3: CASSPTSGITYEQYF. CDR3 sequence (DNA): TGTGCCAGCAGTCCCACTAGCGGGATCACTTACGAGCAGTACTTC.

This clone turned up a few times. V is TRBV30 and J is TRBJ2-7; 7 bases fit TRBD1. CDR3 length: 15 amino acids. Germline CDR1 GTSNPN, CDR2 SVGIG (reference sequence). The V segment lost 4 bases and the J segment 7 bases; nucleotides outside the gene matches: 16. The CDR3 here is CAWTAPGQSPVEQYF. DNA of the CDR3: TGTGCCTGGACCGCACCGGGACAGAGTCCCGTGGAGCAGTACTTC. Full variable domain (outside the CDR3, taken from reference TRBV30 and TRBJ2-7): SQTIHQWPATLVQPVGSPLSLECTVEGTSNPNLYWYRQAAGRGLQLLFYSVGIGQISSEVPQNLSASRPQDRQFILSSKKLLLSDSGFYLCAWTAPGQSPVEQYFGPGTRLTVT.

The V call is TRBV5-1, the J call TRBJ2-5; 8 nucleotides align to TRBD2. The CDR3 contains 14 residues. Germline CDR1 and CDR2: SGHRS and YFSETQ. Trimming took 0 bases from V and 5 from J; bases not matched to a gene: 3. In nucleotides, the CDR3 is TGCGCCAGCAGCTTGGTACTAGCGGACGAGACCCAGTACTTC. This sequence encodes CASSLVLADETQYF. Full variable domain (missing parts from reference TRBV5-1 and TRBJ2-5): KAGVTQTPRYLIKTRGQQVTLSCSPISGHRSVSWYQQTPGQGLQFLFEYFSETQRNKGNFPGRFSGRQFSNSRSEMNVSTLELGDSALYLCASSLVLADETQYFGPGTRLLVL.

The rearrangement links TRBV19 to TRBJ2-2, with TRBD2 matching 16 bases. The ends lost 4 bases at V and 6 bases at J; junction bases unmatched: 11. Germline V CDR1 and CDR2: LNHDA, SQIVND (reference sequence). This CDR3 is 19 amino acids long. The CDR3: CASSTPGLAGGPLSGELFF. The CDR3 bases are TGTGCCAGTAGTACCCCGGGACTAGCGGGAGGGCCCTTGTCCGGGGAGCTGTTTTTT.

The chain links TRBV19 to TRBJ1-2, with 9 positions matching TRBD1. The V gene end was trimmed by 8 bases and the J gene end by 7 bases; junction bases not matched to a gene: 8. This CDR3 contains 13 residues. Germline V gene data show CDR1 as LNHDA and CDR2 as SQIVND (reference sequence). The CDR3 spells CASGDRELSGYTF. The CDR3 DNA reads as TGTGCCAGTGGGGACAGGGAGCTGAGTGGCTACACCTTC.

This clone came up a few times. V is TRBV9 and J is TRBJ2-1; TRBD1 matches at 10 bases. V lost 4 bases, J lost 7 bases, and 8 bases stayed unmatched. There are 15 residues in the CDR3. Germline V lookup: CDR1 SGDLS, CDR2 YYNGEE. CDR3: CASSYDRGRENEQFF. CDR3 bases: TGTGCCAGCAGCTACGACAGGGGGCGGGAAAATGAGCAGTTCTTC.

This rearrangement joins TRBV19 to TRBJ1-4, with a possible D match to TRBD1 (5 bases). V lost 9 bases to trimming and J lost 4 bases, with 12 bases between them. Germline-derived CDR1 and CDR2 are LNHDA and SQIVND (reference sequence). This CDR3 is 13 amino acids long. CDR3 amino acids: CASTYRSNEKLFF. The CDR3 DNA reads as TGTGCCAGCACATACAGGAGTAATGAAAAACTGTTTTTT.

This clone qualifies as medium-sized (0.01 to 0.1%). The rearrangement uses TRBV11-3 and TRBJ2-2; D might be TRBD1 or TRBD2, each matching 7 bases. CDR1 and CDR2 (germline): SGHNT, YENEEA. The CDR3 sequence is 15 residues long. With 6 bases removed from V and 14 bases from J, the gap between germline ends came to 25 bases. Here the CDR3 reads CASSPVGGGTDQLFF. In DNA form, the CDR3 reads TGTGCCAGCAGTCCGGTAGGGGGAGGGACAGACCAACTGTTTTTT. Combining the CDR3 with reference TRBV11-3 and TRBJ2-2 gives the whole variable domain EAGVVQSPRYKIIEKKQPVAFWCNPISGHNTLYWYLQNLGQGPELLIRYENEEAVDDSQLPKDRFSAERLKGVDSTLKIQPAELGDSAVYLCASSPVGGGTDQLFFGEGSRLTVL.

This clone is labeled medium-sized (0.01 to 0.1%). The rearrangement links TRBV11-3 to TRBJ1-2; a weak D match, TRBD1 (6 bases). The CDR3 is made up of 16 amino acids. From germline, CDR1 is SGHNT and CDR2 YENEEA. The ends were cut back, 5 bases at V and 1 base at J, with 17 bases in the middle. The DNA for the CDR3 is TGTGCCAGCAGCCGGAGCTGGGGGGCGGATAACTATGGCTACACCTTC. Translating gives CASSRSWGADNYGYTF.

The chain combines TRBV5-1 with TRBJ2-7, with TRBD1 identical over 8 bases. The CDR3 is 17 residues long. After removal of 0 bases from V and 0 bases from J, the junction contained 8 bases not matched to a gene. Per germline, CDR1 SGHRS and CDR2 YFSETQ. The CDR3: CASSLASGGVGSYEQYF. The CDR3, as DNA: TGCGCCAGCAGCTTGGCCTCAGGGGGCGTCGGCTCCTACGAGCAGTACTTC.

CDR3 in DNA: TGTGCCAGCATCCTCCTCCGGGACAGGGACAATCAGCCCCAGCATTTT. It is translated as CASILLRDRDNQPQHF. V and J are TRBV12-5 and TRBJ1-5, with 9 positions matching TRBD1. The CDR3 spans 16 residues. Germline V gives CDR1 LGHNT, CDR2 FRNRAP. The variable domain in full, completed from reference TRBV12-5 and TRBJ1-5, reads DARVTQTPRHKVTEMGQEVTMRCQPILGHNTVFWYRQTMMQGLELLAYFRNRAPLDDSGMPKDRFSAEMPDATLATLKIQPSEPRDSAVYFCASILLRDRDNQPQHFGDGTRLSIL.

This clone was counted between two and nine times. This chain links TRBV6-8 with TRBJ1-1; TRBD1 matches 8 bases. With 4 bases clipped from V and 0 bases from J, the junction kept 10 bases outside the gene matches. Germline CDR1 and CDR2: MNHGY and SAAAGT. This CDR3 has 17 amino acids. CDR3 region: CASSSVRGPFLNTEAFF. For the CDR3, the DNA is TGTGCCAGCAGTTCGGTCAGGGGGCCTTTTCTGAACACTGAAGCTTTCTTT.

This chain links TRBV28 with TRBJ1-5, with TRBD1 matching over 8 bases. Germline V lookup: CDR1 MDHEN, CDR2 SYDVKM. V shed 6 bases and J 0 bases; nucleotides not matched to a gene: 13. CDR3 length: 18 amino acids. CDR3 nucleotides: TGTGCCAGCAGCCCTGACAGGGGACCTCTTTATAGCAATCAGCCCCAGCATTTT. It yields the protein CASSPDRGPLYSNQPQHF.

The rearrangement joins TRBV10-2 to TRBJ2-7; D might be TRBD2 (5 bases). Trimming took off 3 bases at V and 0 bases at J, with 15 bases between the two ends. This CDR3 contains 16 residues. Germline CDR1 and CDR2: WSHSY and SAAADI. CDR3 coding DNA: TGCGCCAGCAGTGACGTTGCGCGGGTTCTCTCCTACGAGCAGTACTTC. Translating gives CASSDVARVLSYEQYF.

This sequence joins TRBV29-1 and TRBJ1-2; TRBD1 aligns across 7 bases. With V trimmed by 4 bases and J by 4 bases, 15 bases remained unmatched. Per the germline V gene, CDR1 is SQVTM and CDR2 is ANQGSEA. The CDR3 is made up of 16 amino acids. Written as DNA, the CDR3 is TGCAGCGTTGTGGAAAGTAAGGGGGCGTATCTCTATGGCTACACCTTC. Protein sequence: CSVVESKGAYLYGYTF.